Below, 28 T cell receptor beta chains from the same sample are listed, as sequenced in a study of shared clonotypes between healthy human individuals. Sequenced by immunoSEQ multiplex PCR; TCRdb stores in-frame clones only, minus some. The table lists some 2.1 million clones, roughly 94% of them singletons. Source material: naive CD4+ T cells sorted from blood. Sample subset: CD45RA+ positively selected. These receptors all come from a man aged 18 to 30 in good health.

CDR3 protein: CASSIGGSGRSDEQFF. CDR3 nucleotide sequence: TGTGCCAGTAGTATAGGAGGAAGCGGGAGGAGCGATGAGCAGTTCTTC. This chain connects TRBV19 to TRBJ2-1, with 9 bases identical to TRBD2. Germline CDR1 and CDR2: LNHDA and SQIVND (reference sequence). The length of the CDR3 is 16 residues. J gave up 8 bases and V 1 base, and 9 bases lay outside the gene matches.

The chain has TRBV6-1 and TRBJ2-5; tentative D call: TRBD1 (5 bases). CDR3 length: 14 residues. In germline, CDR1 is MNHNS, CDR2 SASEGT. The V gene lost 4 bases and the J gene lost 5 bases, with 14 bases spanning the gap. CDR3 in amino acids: CASSGSKGWETQYF. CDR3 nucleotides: TGTGCCAGCAGTGGATCTAAGGGGTGGGAGACCCAGTACTTC.

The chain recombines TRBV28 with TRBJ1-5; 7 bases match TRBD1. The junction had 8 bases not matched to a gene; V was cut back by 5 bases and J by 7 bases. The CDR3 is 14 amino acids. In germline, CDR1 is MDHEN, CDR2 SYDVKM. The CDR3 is CASSALQGTQPQHF. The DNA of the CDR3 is TGTGCCAGCAGTGCTTTACAGGGGACCCAGCCCCAGCATTTT.

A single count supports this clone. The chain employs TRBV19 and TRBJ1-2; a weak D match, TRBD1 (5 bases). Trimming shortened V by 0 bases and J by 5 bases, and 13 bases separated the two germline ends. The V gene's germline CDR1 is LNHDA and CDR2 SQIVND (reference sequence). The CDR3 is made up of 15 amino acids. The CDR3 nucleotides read TGTGCCAGTAGTATAGACCTAACAGGTCCTTATGGCTACACCTTC. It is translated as CASSIDLTGPYGYTF.

This CDR3 is CAISFRQGIYEQYF. CDR3 DNA sequence: TGTGCCATCAGTTTCAGACAGGGGATTTACGAGCAGTACTTC. The chain joins TRBV10-3 to TRBJ2-7, with 8 bases matching TRBD1. The CDR3 has 14 residues. The ends lost 5 bases at V and 4 bases at J; junction bases unmatched: 7. From germline, CDR1 is ENHRY and CDR2 SYGVKD.

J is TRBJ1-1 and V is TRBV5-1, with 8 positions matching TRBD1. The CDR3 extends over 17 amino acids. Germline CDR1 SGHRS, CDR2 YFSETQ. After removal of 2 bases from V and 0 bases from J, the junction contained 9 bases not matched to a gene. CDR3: CASSLGQGKGLNTEAFF. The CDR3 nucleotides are TGCGCCAGCAGCTTAGGACAGGGCAAAGGGCTGAACACTGAAGCTTTCTTT.

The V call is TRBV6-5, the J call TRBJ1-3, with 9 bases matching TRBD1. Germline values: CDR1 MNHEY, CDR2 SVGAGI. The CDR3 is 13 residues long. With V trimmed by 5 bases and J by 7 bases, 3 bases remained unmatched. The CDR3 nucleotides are TGTGCCAGCAGTCCAGGACAGGGGAACACCATATATTTT. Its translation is CASSPGQGNTIYF.

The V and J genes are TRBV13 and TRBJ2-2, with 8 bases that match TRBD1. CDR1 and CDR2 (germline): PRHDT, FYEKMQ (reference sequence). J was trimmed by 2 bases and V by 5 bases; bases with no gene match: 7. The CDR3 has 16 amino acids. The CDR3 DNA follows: TGTGCCAGCAGCCCTCGGACAGGGATAAACACCGGGGAGCTGTTTTTT. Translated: CASSPRTGINTGELFF.

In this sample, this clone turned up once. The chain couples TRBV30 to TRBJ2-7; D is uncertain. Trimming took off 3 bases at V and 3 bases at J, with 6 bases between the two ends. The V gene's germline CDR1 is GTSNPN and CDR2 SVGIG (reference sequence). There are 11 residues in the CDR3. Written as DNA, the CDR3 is TGTGCCTGGAGGCGCAGCTACGAGCAGTACTTC. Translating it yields CAWRRSYEQYF.

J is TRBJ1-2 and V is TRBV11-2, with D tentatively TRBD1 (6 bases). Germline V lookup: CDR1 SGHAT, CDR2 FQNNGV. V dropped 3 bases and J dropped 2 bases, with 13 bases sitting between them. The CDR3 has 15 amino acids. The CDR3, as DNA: TGTGCCAGCAGCTTCCTAAGGACAGACAACTATGGCTACACCTTC. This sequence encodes CASSFLRTDNYGYTF.

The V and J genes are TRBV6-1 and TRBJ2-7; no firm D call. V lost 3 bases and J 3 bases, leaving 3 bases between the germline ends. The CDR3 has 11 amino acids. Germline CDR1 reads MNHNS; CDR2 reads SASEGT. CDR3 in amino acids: CASSDFYEQYF. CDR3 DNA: TGTGCCAGCAGTGACTTCTACGAGCAGTACTTC.

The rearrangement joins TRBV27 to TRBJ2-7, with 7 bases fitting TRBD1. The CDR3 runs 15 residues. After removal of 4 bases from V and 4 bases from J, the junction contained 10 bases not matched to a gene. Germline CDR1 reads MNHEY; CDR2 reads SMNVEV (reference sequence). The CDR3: CASSWTPGQKYEQYF. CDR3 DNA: TGTGCCAGCAGTTGGACACCGGGACAGAAGTACGAGCAGTACTTC.

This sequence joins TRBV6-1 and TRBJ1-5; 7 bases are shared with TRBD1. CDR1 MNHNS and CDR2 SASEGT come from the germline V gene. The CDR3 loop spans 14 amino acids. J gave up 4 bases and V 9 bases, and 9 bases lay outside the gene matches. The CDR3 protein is CASGTAGVNQPQHF. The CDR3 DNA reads TGTGCCAGTGGGACAGCCGGTGTAAATCAGCCCCAGCATTTT.

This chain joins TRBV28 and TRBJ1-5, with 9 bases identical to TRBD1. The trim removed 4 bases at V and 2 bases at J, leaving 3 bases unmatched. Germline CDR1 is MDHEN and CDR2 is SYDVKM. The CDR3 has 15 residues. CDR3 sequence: CASSSRTGGNQPQHF. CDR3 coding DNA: TGTGCCAGCAGTTCCCGGACAGGGGGCAATCAGCCCCAGCATTTT.

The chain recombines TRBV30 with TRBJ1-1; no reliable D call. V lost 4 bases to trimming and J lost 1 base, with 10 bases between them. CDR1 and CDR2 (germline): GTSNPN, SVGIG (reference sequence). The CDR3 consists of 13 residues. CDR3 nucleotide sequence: TGTGCCTGGACAAGGATTCCGAACACTGAAGCTTTCTTT. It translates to CAWTRIPNTEAFF.

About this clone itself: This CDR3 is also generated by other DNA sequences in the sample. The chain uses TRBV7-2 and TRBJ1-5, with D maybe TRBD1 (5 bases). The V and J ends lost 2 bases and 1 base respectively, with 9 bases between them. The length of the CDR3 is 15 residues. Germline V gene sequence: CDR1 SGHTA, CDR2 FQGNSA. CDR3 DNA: TGTGCCAGCAGCTTATCGGGGGGGAGCAATCAGCCCCAGCATTTT. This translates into CASSLSGGSNQPQHF.

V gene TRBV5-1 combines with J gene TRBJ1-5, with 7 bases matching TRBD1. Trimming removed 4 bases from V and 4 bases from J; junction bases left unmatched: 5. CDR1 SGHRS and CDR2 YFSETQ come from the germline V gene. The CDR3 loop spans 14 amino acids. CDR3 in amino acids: CASSRGTENQPQHF. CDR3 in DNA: TGCGCCAGCAGCCGTGGGACAGAAAATCAGCCCCAGCATTTT.

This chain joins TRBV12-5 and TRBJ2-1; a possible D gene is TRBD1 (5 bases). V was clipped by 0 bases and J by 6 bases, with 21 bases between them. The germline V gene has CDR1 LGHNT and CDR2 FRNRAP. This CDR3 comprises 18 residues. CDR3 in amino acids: CASGLVDKGQISANEQFF. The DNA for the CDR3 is TGTGCTAGTGGTTTGGTTGACAAAGGACAAATTTCGGCCAATGAGCAGTTCTTC.

The chain's CDR3 is CASSDLGEYNEQFF. The CDR3 bases are TGTGCCAGCAGTGATTTAGGGGAGTACAATGAGCAGTTCTTC. This chain uses TRBV2 with TRBJ2-1; D tentatively fits TRBD1 or TRBD2 (5 bases each). Germline assignment: CDR1 SNHLY and CDR2 FYNNEI. The CDR3 totals 14 residues. Trimming cost V 3 bases and J 4 bases, with 10 bases left between them.

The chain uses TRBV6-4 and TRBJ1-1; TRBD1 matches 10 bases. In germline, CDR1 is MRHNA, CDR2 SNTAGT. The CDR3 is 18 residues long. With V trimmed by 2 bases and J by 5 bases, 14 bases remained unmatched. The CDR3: CASSDTQRGDRGGTEAFF. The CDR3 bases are TGTGCCAGCAGTGACACGCAACGAGGGGACAGGGGAGGGACTGAAGCTTTCTTT.

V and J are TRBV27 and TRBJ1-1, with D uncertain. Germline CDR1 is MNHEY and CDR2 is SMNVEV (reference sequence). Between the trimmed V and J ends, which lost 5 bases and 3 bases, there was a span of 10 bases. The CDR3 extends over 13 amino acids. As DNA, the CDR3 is TGTGCCAGCAGTCGATTAGAGGACACTGAAGCTTTCTTT. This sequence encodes CASSRLEDTEAFF.

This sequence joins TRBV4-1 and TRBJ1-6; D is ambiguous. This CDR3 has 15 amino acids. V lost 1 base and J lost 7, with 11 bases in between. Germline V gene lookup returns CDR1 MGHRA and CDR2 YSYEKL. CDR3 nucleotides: TGCGCCAGCAGCCAAGGAGGAAGGTTCAATTCACCCCTCCACTTT. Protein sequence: CASSQGGRFNSPLHF.

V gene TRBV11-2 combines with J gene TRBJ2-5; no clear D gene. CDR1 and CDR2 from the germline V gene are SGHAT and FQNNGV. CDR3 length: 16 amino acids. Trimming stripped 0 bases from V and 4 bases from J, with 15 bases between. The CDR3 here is CASSLDNGRPGETQYF. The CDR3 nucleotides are TGTGCCAGCAGCTTAGATAATGGCCGGCCGGGAGAGACCCAGTACTTC.

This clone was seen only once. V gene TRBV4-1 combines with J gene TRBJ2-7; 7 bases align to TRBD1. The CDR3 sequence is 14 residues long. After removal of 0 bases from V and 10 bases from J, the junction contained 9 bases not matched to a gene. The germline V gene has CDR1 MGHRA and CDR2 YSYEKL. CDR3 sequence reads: CASSQEGTVRAQYF. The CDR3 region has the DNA TGCGCCAGCAGCCAAGAAGGGACAGTACGAGCTCAGTACTTC.

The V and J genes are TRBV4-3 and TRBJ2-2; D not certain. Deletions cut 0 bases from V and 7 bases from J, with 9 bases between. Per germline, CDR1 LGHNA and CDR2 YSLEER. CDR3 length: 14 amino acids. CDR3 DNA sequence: TGCGCCAGCAGCCAAGACCTAGGATTCGGGGAGCTGTTTTTT. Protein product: CASSQDLGFGELFF.

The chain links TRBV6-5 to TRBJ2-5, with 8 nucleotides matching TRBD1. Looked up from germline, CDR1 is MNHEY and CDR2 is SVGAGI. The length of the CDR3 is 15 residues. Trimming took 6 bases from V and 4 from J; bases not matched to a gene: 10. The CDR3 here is CASSRGGQGAETQYF. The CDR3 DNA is TGTGCCAGCAGCAGGGGCGGACAGGGAGCAGAGACCCAGTACTTC.

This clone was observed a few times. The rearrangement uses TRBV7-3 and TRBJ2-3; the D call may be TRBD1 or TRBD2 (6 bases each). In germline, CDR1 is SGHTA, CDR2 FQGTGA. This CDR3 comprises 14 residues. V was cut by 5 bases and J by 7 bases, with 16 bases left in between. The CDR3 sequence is CASSPEGGTNTQYF. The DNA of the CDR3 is TGTGCCAGCAGCCCCGAGGGGGGCACGAATACGCAGTATTTT.

The CDR3 nucleotides read TGTGCCAGCTCACCCGCCCTACATCAGCCCCAGCATTTT. Protein: CASSPALHQPQHF. The chain is built from TRBV18 and TRBJ1-5; D is undetermined. With 3 bases removed from V and 5 bases from J, the gap between germline ends came to 8 bases. CDR1 KGHSH and CDR2 LQKENI come from the germline V gene. The CDR3 sequence is 13 residues long.